The 5 T cell receptor beta chains below all came from one sample that was sequenced in a study of identical twins. TCRdb passed the 5' RACE reads through MiXCR, listing each CDR3 protein once. Found here are around 530,000 distinct CDR3 sequences, 13% to 15% of them singletons; the top ten hold 0.44%. The data also belong to a second study, concerning yellow fever vaccine responses in identical twins.

The sample taken for sequencing was CD4+ T cells sorted from blood. These receptors all come from a woman under 30 in good health.

Many counts were recorded for this clonotype. The rearrangement joins TRBV12-3 or TRBV12-4 to TRBJ2-2; D remains ambiguous. The CDR3 runs to 14 residues. Trimming took off 5 bases at V and 6 bases at J, with 13 bases between the two ends. The CDR3 nucleotides read TGTGCCAGCAGTGTTATCCTGTACGCCGGGGAGCTGTTTTTT. Translation: CASSVILYAGELFF.

This sequence joins TRBV12-3 or TRBV12-4 and TRBJ2-3; no firm D call. Trimming took off 0 bases at V and 10 bases at J, with 5 bases between the two ends. This CDR3 region has 11 residues. DNA of the CDR3: TGTGCCAGCAGTTTAGCGCGCTCGCAGTATTTT. It yields the protein CASSLARSQYF.

The chain has TRBV4-1 and TRBJ1-4; possible D gene TRBD1, 6 bases. Germline CDR1 and CDR2: MGHRA and YSYEKL. The CDR3 is made up of 16 amino acids. V lost 0 bases to trimming and J lost 3 bases, with 11 bases between them. The CDR3 reads CASSQDPRGANEKLFF. The DNA of the CDR3 is TGCGCCAGCAGCCAAGATCCTAGGGGGGCTAATGAAAAACTGTTTTTT.

J is TRBJ2-7 and V is TRBV15; D may be TRBD1 (6 bases). Germline V gene data show CDR1 as LNHNV and CDR2 as YYDKDF (reference sequence). With 3 bases removed from V and 0 bases from J, the gap between germline ends came to 9 bases. The CDR3 extends over 14 amino acids. CDR3 protein: CATSSTGNSYEQYF. CDR3 in DNA: TGTGCCACCAGCAGCACAGGGAACTCCTACGAGCAGTACTTC.

This clonotype came up a few times. The chain combines TRBV5-1 with TRBJ2-1; D unclear. This CDR3 is 12 amino acids long. The germline gives CDR1 SGHRS, CDR2 YFSETQ. The V end was cut by 5 bases, the J end by 9 bases, with 12 bases between. The CDR3 DNA follows: TGCGCCAGCAGTGTGGGCAGTCTTGAGCAGTTCTTC. Protein: CASSVGSLEQFF.